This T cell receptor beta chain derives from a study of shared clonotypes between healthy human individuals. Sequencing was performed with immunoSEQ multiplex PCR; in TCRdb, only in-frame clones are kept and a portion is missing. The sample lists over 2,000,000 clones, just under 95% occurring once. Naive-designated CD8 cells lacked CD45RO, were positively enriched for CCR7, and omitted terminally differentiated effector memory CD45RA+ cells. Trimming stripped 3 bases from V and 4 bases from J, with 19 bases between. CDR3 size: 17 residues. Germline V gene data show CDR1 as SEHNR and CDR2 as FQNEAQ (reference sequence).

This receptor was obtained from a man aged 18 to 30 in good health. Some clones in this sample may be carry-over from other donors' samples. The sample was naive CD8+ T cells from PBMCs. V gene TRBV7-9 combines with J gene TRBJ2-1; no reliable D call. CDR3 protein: CASSFPLVAAEYNEQFF. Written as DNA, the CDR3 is TGTGCCAGCAGCTTCCCCCTTGTGGCGGCGGAATACAATGAGCAGTTCTTC.